The present T cell receptor beta chain was sequenced within a study of T-cell reconstitution after alpha-beta-depleted transplantation in children. There are many counts of this clonotype. The CDR3 is made up of 16 amino acids. Trimming took 1 base from V and 2 from J, leaving 10 bases between them. Germline V CDR1 and CDR2: SGHRS, YFSETQ. For TCRbeta, the library was prepared with unique molecular identifiers. MiXCR, run by TCRdb on the PCR reads, gives a single entry per CDR3 protein. The table has a few hundred thousand distinct CDR3 sequences, roughly 13% seen once; the top ten hold around 4.1%. This sequence originates from a human donor who donated a stem cell graft to a child with Fanconi anemia. V gene TRBV5-1 combines with J gene TRBJ2-6; weak D call: TRBD1 (6 bases). This material consisted of PBMCs, taken from the stem cell graft. The CDR3 nucleotides read TGCGCCAGCAGCTTGACAGGGAATGCTGGGGCCAACGTCCTGACTTTC. Its translation is CASSLTGNAGANVLTF.